The sample holds many counts of the clone carrying this TCR beta chain. The entry originates in a study of TIL therapy for anti-PD-1-resistant metastatic lung cancer. The CDR3 runs to 16 residues. V dropped 2 bases and J dropped 5; count of bases not matched to a gene: 6. Germline lookup yields CDR1 SGHVS and CDR2 FQNEAQ. Time point given: pre-treatment sample, taken before nivolumab and TIL therapy. Tumor tissue came from excised metastases, mostly pleural nodules or supraclavicular lymph nodes. Sequencing used immunoSEQ v3. The data were produced by immunoSEQ multiplex PCR, yet TCRdb's version contains in-frame clones alone and is incomplete. Here the sample spans about 95,000 clones, less than 70% being singletons.

The TCR sequence derives from a person aged 30 to 80 with non-small cell lung cancer. The sequencing here drew on tumor tissue, taken at baseline. The chain is built from TRBV7-8 and TRBJ2-7; TRBD2 agrees at 13 bases. For the CDR3, the DNA is TGTGCCAGCAGCTTAACGGGACTAGCGGGAAATAACGAGCAGTACTTC. It translates to CASSLTGLAGNNEQYF.